The rows below give T cell receptor beta chains drawn from one sample of a study of T cell responses to AZD1222 COVID-19 vaccine. Clones were read by immunoSEQ multiplex PCR, and TCRdb kept only the in-frame ones, dropping some. This table holds tens of thousands of clones, about 83% found once. The material sequenced was peripheral blood, taken on day 0 of AZD1222 vaccination. Source of these receptors: an adult in good health. Each CDR3 is given with its conserved first and last residue. D genes are given only for firm matches. Size is omitted from some rows. Given values are once, few, many or a class for expanded clones.

V gene: TRBV3-1/TRBV3-2
J gene: TRBJ1-1
clone size: -
D gene: -
CDR3 length: 14
CDR3 protein: CASSRSGGGTEAFF
CDR3 DNA: TGTGCCAGCAGCCGATCCGGAGGGGGAACTGAAGCTTTCTTT

V gene: TRBV19
J gene: TRBJ2-7
clone size: few
D gene: -
CDR3 length: 13
CDR3 protein: CASSLDGSYEQYF
CDR3 DNA: TGTGCCAGTAGTTTGGACGGCTCCTACGAGCAGTACTTC

V gene: TRBV25-1
J gene: TRBJ2-1
clone size: -
D gene: TRBD2
CDR3 length: 15
CDR3 protein: CASSAAGGSYNEQFF
CDR3 DNA: TGTGCCAGCAGTGCTGCGGGGGGCTCCTACAATGAGCAGTTCTTC

V gene: TRBV12-3/TRBV12-4
J gene: TRBJ1-2
clone size: -
D gene: -
CDR3 length: 13
CDR3 protein: CASSTWGVAGYTF
CDR3 DNA: TGTGCCAGCAGCACCTGGGGGGTCGCTGGCTACACCTTC

V gene: TRBV10-3
J gene: TRBJ1-1
clone size: -
D gene: -
CDR3 length: 13
CDR3 protein: CAISEPPWAEAFF
CDR3 DNA: TGTGCCATCAGTGAACCCCCTTGGGCTGAAGCTTTCTTT

V gene: TRBV6-5
J gene: TRBJ2-5
clone size: -
D gene: TRBD2
CDR3 length: 15
CDR3 protein: CASSWTSGRGETQYF
CDR3 DNA: TGTGCCAGCAGCTGGACTAGCGGGAGGGGGGAGACCCAGTACTTC

V gene: TRBV30
J gene: TRBJ2-7
clone size: -
D gene: -
CDR3 length: 12
CDR3 protein: CAWRRGSYEQYF
CDR3 DNA: TGTGCCTGGAGGCGGGGATCATACGAGCAGTACTTC

V gene: TRBV3-1/TRBV3-2
J gene: TRBJ1-3
clone size: -
D gene: TRBD1
CDR3 length: 15
CDR3 protein: CASSQGQVAGNTIYF
CDR3 DNA: TGTGCCAGCAGCCAGGGACAGGTCGCTGGAAACACCATATATTTT

V gene: TRBV23-1
J gene: TRBJ2-7
clone size: once
D gene: TRBD2
CDR3 length: 14
CDR3 protein: CASSSGLANYEQYF
CDR3 DNA: TGCGCCAGCAGTTCGGGACTAGCCAACTACGAGCAGTACTTC

V gene: TRBV10-1
J gene: TRBJ1-1
clone size: few
D gene: TRBD1
CDR3 length: 15
CDR3 protein: CASSDYRGPNTEAFF
CDR3 DNA: TGCGCCAGCAGTGACTACAGGGGGCCGAACACTGAAGCTTTCTTT

V gene: TRBV18
J gene: TRBJ2-1
clone size: -
D gene: TRBD2
CDR3 length: 15
CDR3 protein: CASSPLAGLYNEQFF
CDR3 DNA: TGTGCCAGCTCACCGCTAGCGGGACTTTACAATGAGCAGTTCTTC

V gene: TRBV4-1
J gene: TRBJ2-1
clone size: -
D gene: -
CDR3 length: 16
CDR3 protein: CASSQELGVSGNEQFF
CDR3 DNA: TGCGCCAGCAGCCAAGAACTGGGGGTATCAGGCAATGAGCAGTTCTTC

V gene: TRBV2
J gene: TRBJ1-5
clone size: -
D gene: -
CDR3 length: 13
CDR3 protein: CASMRDGNQPQHF
CDR3 DNA: TGTGCCAGCATGCGGGACGGCAATCAGCCCCAGCATTTT

V gene: TRBV5-4
J gene: TRBJ2-1
clone size: once
D gene: -
CDR3 length: 12
CDR3 protein: CASTGGGDEQFF
CDR3 DNA: TGTGCCAGCACCGGAGGGGGAGATGAGCAGTTCTTC

V gene: TRBV10-2
J gene: TRBJ1-5
clone size: -
D gene: -
CDR3 length: 12
CDR3 protein: CASSESRSTQHF
CDR3 DNA: TGCGCCAGCAGTGAGTCCCGGTCGACCCAGCATTTT

V gene: TRBV3-1/TRBV3-2
J gene: TRBJ1-1
clone size: -
D gene: -
CDR3 length: 13
CDR3 protein: CASSQGLNTEAFF
CDR3 DNA: TGTGCCAGCAGCCAGGGACTTAACACTGAAGCTTTCTTT

V gene: TRBV20-1
J gene: TRBJ2-7
clone size: -
D gene: TRBD1
CDR3 length: 13
CDR3 protein: CSASGTATYEQYF
CDR3 DNA: TGCAGTGCTAGTGGGACAGCTACCTACGAGCAGTACTTC

V gene: TRBV28
J gene: TRBJ2-2
clone size: -
D gene: TRBD2
CDR3 length: 16
CDR3 protein: CASNLGTSGNTGELFF
CDR3 DNA: TGTGCCAGCAATTTGGGGACTAGCGGGAACACCGGGGAGCTGTTTTTT

V gene: TRBV9
J gene: TRBJ2-2
clone size: -
D gene: -
CDR3 length: 14
CDR3 protein: CASRLDGGSGELFF
CDR3 DNA: TGTGCCAGCAGATTAGATGGGGGAAGCGGGGAGCTGTTTTTT

V gene: TRBV18
J gene: TRBJ1-5
clone size: -
D gene: TRBD1
CDR3 length: 16
CDR3 protein: CASSRTGQGDNQPQHF
CDR3 DNA: TGTGCCAGCTCCCGGACGGGACAGGGGGATAATCAGCCCCAGCATTTT

V gene: TRBV29-1
J gene: TRBJ1-2
clone size: few
D gene: -
CDR3 length: 14
CDR3 protein: CSVEGYGLDYGYTF
CDR3 DNA: TGCAGCGTTGAGGGATATGGATTGGACTATGGCTACACCTTC

V gene: TRBV11-2
J gene: TRBJ2-7
clone size: -
D gene: TRBD1
CDR3 length: 16
CDR3 protein: CASSLEWSQGDYEQYF
CDR3 DNA: TGTGCCAGCAGCTTAGAATGGTCGCAGGGGGACTACGAGCAGTACTTC

V gene: TRBV10-3
J gene: TRBJ1-5
clone size: -
D gene: -
CDR3 length: 15
CDR3 protein: CAISEGRESNQPQHF
CDR3 DNA: TGTGCCATCAGTGAGGGAAGGGAGAGCAATCAGCCCCAGCATTTT

V gene: TRBV11-2
J gene: TRBJ2-3
clone size: -
D gene: TRBD2
CDR3 length: 16
CDR3 protein: CASSSRLAGGTDTQYF
CDR3 DNA: TGTGCCAGCAGCTCCCGACTAGCGGGAGGCACAGATACGCAGTATTTT

V gene: TRBV25-1
J gene: TRBJ2-2
clone size: -
D gene: -
CDR3 length: 15
CDR3 protein: CASSESSRLTGELFF
CDR3 DNA: TGTGCCAGCAGTGAATCGAGTCGTCTCACCGGGGAGCTGTTTTTT

V gene: TRBV28
J gene: TRBJ1-2
clone size: -
D gene: -
CDR3 length: 13
CDR3 protein: CASSLPGDYGYTF
CDR3 DNA: TGTGCCAGCAGTTTACCCGGAGACTATGGCTACACCTTC

V gene: TRBV11-2
J gene: TRBJ2-1
clone size: -
D gene: TRBD2
CDR3 length: 15
CDR3 protein: CASSLKREGYNEQFF
CDR3 DNA: TGTGCCAGCAGCTTAAAGCGGGAGGGCTACAATGAGCAGTTCTTC

V gene: TRBV15
J gene: TRBJ1-4
clone size: -
D gene: -
CDR3 length: 14
CDR3 protein: CATSRGTTNEKLFF
CDR3 DNA: TGTGCCACCAGCAGAGGTACAACTAATGAAAAACTGTTTTTT

V gene: TRBV27
J gene: TRBJ1-5
clone size: -
D gene: TRBD1
CDR3 length: 14
CDR3 protein: CASTPGTVNQPQHF
CDR3 DNA: TGTGCCAGCACTCCCGGGACAGTCAATCAGCCCCAGCATTTT

V gene: TRBV15
J gene: TRBJ2-7
clone size: -
D gene: -
CDR3 length: 15
CDR3 protein: CAASRDWRSSNEQYF
CDR3 DNA: TGTGCCGCCAGCAGAGATTGGCGGAGTAGCAACGAGCAGTACTTC

V gene: TRBV3-1/TRBV3-2
J gene: TRBJ1-2
clone size: -
D gene: -
CDR3 length: 14
CDR3 protein: CASSLTGANYGYTF
CDR3 DNA: TGTGCCAGCAGCCTTACAGGAGCCAACTATGGCTACACCTTC

V gene: TRBV2
J gene: TRBJ1-6
clone size: few
D gene: -
CDR3 length: 14
CDR3 protein: CASRRTDHNSPLHF
CDR3 DNA: TGTGCCAGCAGGAGGACGGACCATAATTCACCCCTCCACTTT

V gene: TRBV28
J gene: TRBJ1-1
clone size: few
D gene: -
CDR3 length: 15
CDR3 protein: CASRNWRELMTEAFF
CDR3 DNA: TGTGCCAGCAGGAACTGGAGGGAGTTGATGACTGAAGCTTTCTTT

V gene: TRBV5-1
J gene: TRBJ2-2
clone size: once
D gene: -
CDR3 length: 16
CDR3 protein: CASSSAGTPNTGELFF
CDR3 DNA: TGCGCCAGCAGCTCAGCCGGGACACCGAACACCGGGGAGCTGTTTTTT

V gene: TRBV7-6
J gene: TRBJ1-1
clone size: -
D gene: TRBD1
CDR3 length: 15
CDR3 protein: CASSLARSGGTEAFF
CDR3 DNA: TGTGCCAGCAGCTTAGCCAGGTCAGGGGGCACTGAAGCTTTCTTT

V gene: TRBV28
J gene: TRBJ2-7
clone size: -
D gene: -
CDR3 length: 14
CDR3 protein: CASSLGRSPVGQYF
CDR3 DNA: TGTGCCAGCAGTTTAGGCCGTTCCCCGGTGGGGCAGTACTTC

V gene: TRBV4-3
J gene: TRBJ1-2
clone size: -
D gene: -
CDR3 length: 14
CDR3 protein: CASSQGTVAYGYTF
CDR3 DNA: TGCGCCAGCAGCCAAGGGACGGTAGCCTATGGCTACACCTTC

V gene: TRBV29-1
J gene: TRBJ1-4
clone size: -
D gene: -
CDR3 length: 14
CDR3 protein: CSVTGPATNEKLFF
CDR3 DNA: TGCAGCGTAACAGGACCAGCAACTAATGAAAAACTGTTTTTT

V gene: TRBV7-2
J gene: TRBJ2-5
clone size: -
D gene: TRBD2
CDR3 length: 17
CDR3 protein: CASSLVPSGGAQETQYF
CDR3 DNA: TGTGCCAGCAGCTTAGTTCCTAGCGGGGGGGCACAAGAGACCCAGTACTTC

V gene: TRBV28
J gene: TRBJ2-2
clone size: -
D gene: -
CDR3 length: 11
CDR3 protein: CASKKTGELFF
CDR3 DNA: TGTGCCAGCAAGAAGACCGGGGAGCTGTTTTTT

V gene: TRBV30
J gene: TRBJ2-2
clone size: -
D gene: TRBD1
CDR3 length: 17
CDR3 protein: CAWKRSGQGRGTGELFF
CDR3 DNA: TGTGCCTGGAAAAGGAGCGGACAGGGTCGGGGCACCGGGGAGCTGTTTTTT

V gene: TRBV7-2
J gene: TRBJ2-7
clone size: -
D gene: -
CDR3 length: 16
CDR3 protein: CASSLAGPGNGNEQYF
CDR3 DNA: TGTGCCAGCAGCTTAGCGGGACCGGGGAACGGGAACGAGCAGTACTTC

V gene: TRBV5-4
J gene: TRBJ1-5
clone size: -
D gene: -
CDR3 length: 13
CDR3 protein: CASSLDGGQPQHF
CDR3 DNA: TGTGCCAGCAGCTTGGATGGAGGCCAGCCCCAGCATTTT

V gene: TRBV10-3
J gene: TRBJ2-1
clone size: -
D gene: -
CDR3 length: 13
CDR3 protein: CAISEQDMNEQFF
CDR3 DNA: TGTGCCATCAGTGAGCAGGATATGAATGAGCAGTTCTTC

V gene: TRBV19
J gene: TRBJ1-5
clone size: few
D gene: -
CDR3 length: 15
CDR3 protein: CATSGPDGLNQPQHF
CDR3 DNA: TGTGCCACCTCCGGTCCGGACGGCCTTAATCAGCCCCAGCATTTT